The source of this TCR beta chain is a study of T cell repertoires in cytomegalovirus infection. On the study more broadly: An indication of both CMV infection and matching HLA type came from public TCR beta signatures.

Concerning this clonotype: Its antigen is as yet unknown.

Study outcomes and limitations: HLA-C-restricted CMV-specific TCR beta clonotypes prevailed in the ex vivo response.

Trimming shortened V by 5 bases and J by 0 bases, and 11 bases separated the two germline ends. Germline values: CDR1 LNHDA, CDR2 SQIVND (reference sequence). The length of the CDR3 is 14 residues. TCRdb fed the reads into MiXCR, producing one record per CDR3 protein. This sample carries a few hundred thousand distinct CDR3 sequences, 15% to 20% of them seen once, and the ten largest clones take approximately 44%. The rearrangement joins TRBV19 to TRBJ2-7; D unclear. The clonotype was recovered from a human donor in good health (CMV status not recorded). Some clones in this sample may be carry-over from other donors' samples. The material sequenced was CD8+ T cells from PBMCs. In DNA, the CDR3 is TGTGCCAGTAGTGTACAGTCTTCCTCCTACGAGCAGTACTTC. Residues: CASSVQSSSYEQYF. The whole variable domain, remainder taken from reference TRBV19 and TRBJ2-7, is DGGITQSPKYLFRKEGQNVTLSCEQNLNHDAMYWYRQDPGQGLRLIYYSQIVNDFQKGDIAEGYSVSREKKESFPLTVTSAQKNPTAFYLCASSVQSSSYEQYFGPGTRLTVT.